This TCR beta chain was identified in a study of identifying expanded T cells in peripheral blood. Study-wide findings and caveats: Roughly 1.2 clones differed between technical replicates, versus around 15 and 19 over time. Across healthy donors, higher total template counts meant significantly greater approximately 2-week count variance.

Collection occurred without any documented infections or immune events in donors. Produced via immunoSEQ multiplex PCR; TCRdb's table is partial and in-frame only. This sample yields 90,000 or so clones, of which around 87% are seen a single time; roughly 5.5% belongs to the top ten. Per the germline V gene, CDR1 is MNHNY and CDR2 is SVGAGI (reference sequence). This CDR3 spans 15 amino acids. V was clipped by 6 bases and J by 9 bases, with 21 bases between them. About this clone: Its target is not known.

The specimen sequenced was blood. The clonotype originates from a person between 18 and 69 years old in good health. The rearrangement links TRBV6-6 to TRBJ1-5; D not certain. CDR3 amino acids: CASSVGRPEDWPQHF. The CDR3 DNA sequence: TGTGCCAGCAGCGTAGGGAGGCCCGAGGATTGGCCCCAGCATTTT.